This T cell receptor (beta chain) was recovered during a study of T cell changes during pregnancy in multiple sclerosis. The count of this clone is one. The protocol was immunoSEQ multiplex PCR, while the TCRdb copy is restricted to in-frame clones and leaves out a portion. The repertoire holds roughly 41,000 clones, with about 95% as singletons. The trim removed 5 bases at V and 6 bases at J, leaving 4 bases unmatched. Germline V gene sequence: CDR1 SEHNR, CDR2 FQNEAQ (reference sequence). The CDR3 runs 13 residues. The sample here was peripheral blood, taken in the third trimester of pregnancy. The source is a female donor with multiple sclerosis, enrolled in a pregnancy study. V gene TRBV7-9 combines with J gene TRBJ1-3; 7 bases match TRBD1. CDR3 bases: TGTGCCAGCAGCCCCCAGGGGGAAAACACCATATATTTT. Translating gives CASSPQGENTIYF.